The clone carrying this T cell receptor beta chain was seen ten or more times. This sample was included in a study of tumor-infiltrating lymphocytes in oesophageal squamous cell carcinoma. TCRdb passed the PCR reads through MiXCR, listing each CDR3 protein once. The sample has more than 7,000 distinct CDR3 sequences, around 14% seen once; the top ten hold 13%. CDR1 and CDR2 (germline): SGHRS, YFSETQ. The CDR3 runs 21 residues. The J segment lost 0 bases and the V segment lost 3 bases, leaving 15 bases of the junction unmatched. The V call is TRBV5-1, the J call TRBJ2-1; 13 bases are a match to TRBD2. The TCR was taken from a male donor with esophageal squamous cell carcinoma. The material sequenced was blood. In nucleotides, the CDR3 is TGCGCCAGCAGCTCCGACACTAGCGGGGGGGGTCTTAGACGCTCCTACAATGAGCAGTTCTTC. The encoded protein is CASSSDTSGGGLRRSYNEQFF.